One and the same sample provided the 22 T cell receptor beta chains below, sequenced in a study of T cells in Graves' hyperthyroidism and ophthalmopathy (dated by TCRdb to between 2018 and 2021). The library was built by means of multiplex PCR. The sequencing machine was an Illumina HiSeq 2000. TCR beta CDR3 regions were amplified from RNA transcripts. The first round of RT-PCR for the TCR CDR3 was performed with the HTBI primer set and the Qiagen OneStep RT-PCR kit. Starting from the raw public reads, TCRdb applied fastp trimming at Q25, assembled clones with MiXCR and retained in-frame beta chains. Each CDR3 protein appears once, grouped with its most common genes and DNA. The sample records a few hundred thousand distinct CDR3 sequences, approximately 15% of which are singletons. 30% to 35% of the sample belongs to the ten largest clones. The sequenced sample consisted of blood. The receptors derive from a woman aged 25 to 45 with Graves' hyperthyroidism.

This clonotype was observed many times. V and J are TRBV2 and TRBJ2-2, with a possible D match to TRBD1 (6 bases). The CDR3 length is 16 residues. Trimming stripped 4 bases from V and 2 bases from J, with 14 bases between. Germline V gene sequence: CDR1 SNHLY, CDR2 FYNNEI. CDR3 amino acids: CASSVRDRRNTGELFF. CDR3 in DNA: TGTGCCAGCAGTGTACGCGACAGGAGAAACACCGGGGAGCTGTTTTTT.

This clonotype was seen repeatedly, ten times or more. V gene TRBV3-1 combines with J gene TRBJ1-4; D ambiguous. CDR3 size: 14 residues. V was cut by 1 base and J by 8 bases, with 11 bases left in between. CDR1 LGHDT and CDR2 YNNKEL come from the germline V gene (reference sequence). This CDR3 is CASSQGNTDEKLFF. The CDR3 nucleotides read TGTGCCAGCAGCCAAGGTAATACGGACGAAAAACTGTTTTTT.

This clonotype was observed many times. The gene calls are TRBV18 and TRBJ2-5; no definite D call. CDR3 length: 16 residues. Trimming pared 2 bases from V and 3 bases from J, leaving 16 bases between. CDR1 and CDR2 (germline): KGHSH, LQKENI. CDR3 region: CASSPRMAKTEETQYF. The CDR3, as DNA: TGTGCCAGCTCACCAAGAATGGCGAAGACTGAAGAGACCCAGTACTTC.

Ten or more counts support this clonotype. The chain combines TRBV30 with TRBJ1-1; D gene ambiguous. The CDR3 extends over 12 amino acids. Trimming shortened V by 1 base and J by 8 bases, and 11 bases separated the two germline ends. CDR1 is GTSNPN, CDR2 SVGIG, per germline (reference sequence). The DNA of the CDR3 is TGTGCCTGGAGTGGTCCTGGCAGAGAAGCTTTCTTT. Translated, it gives CAWSGPGREAFF.

This clonotype was counted only a few times. The chain recombines TRBV5-1 with TRBJ2-2; the D call may be TRBD1 or TRBD2 (5 bases each). V lost 2 bases, J lost 2 bases, and 13 bases lay in between. There are 16 residues in the CDR3. CDR1 SGHRS and CDR2 YFSETQ come from the germline V gene. The CDR3 reads CASSFRDGDNTGELFF. In DNA form, the CDR3 reads TGCGCCAGCAGCTTTAGGGACGGAGATAACACCGGGGAGCTGTTTTTT. The variable domain in full, completed from reference TRBV5-1 and TRBJ2-2, reads KAGVTQTPRYLIKTRGQQVTLSCSPISGHRSVSWYQQTPGQGLQFLFEYFSETQRNKGNFPGRFSGRQFSNSRSEMNVSTLELGDSALYLCASSFRDGDNTGELFFGEGSRLTVL.

A few counts support this clonotype. V and J are TRBV13 and TRBJ2-7, with 8 nucleotides matching TRBD1. Germline CDR1 PRHDT, CDR2 FYEKMQ (reference sequence). The CDR3 is made up of 14 amino acids. The V gene end was trimmed by 5 bases and the J gene end by 1 base; junction bases not matched to a gene: 4. The CDR3 reads CASSHTGGSYEQYF. The CDR3 bases are TGTGCCAGCAGCCATACAGGGGGTTCCTACGAGCAGTACTTC.

The table lists this clonotype with a few counts. The chain links TRBV11-2 to TRBJ2-3, with 9 bases that match TRBD1. The CDR3 is made up of 14 amino acids. Germline V lookup: CDR1 SGHAT, CDR2 FQNNGV. The ends lost 5 bases at V and 5 bases at J; junction bases unmatched: 5. The CDR3 is CASSRDREVDTQYF. CDR3 in DNA: TGTGCCAGCAGCCGGGACAGGGAGGTAGATACGCAGTATTTT. The full variable domain, rest sourced from reference TRBV11-2 and TRBJ2-3, is EAGVAQSPRYKIIEKRQSVAFWCNPISGHATLYWYQQILGQGPKLLIQFQNNGVVDDSQLPKDRFSAERLKGVDSTLKIQPAKLEDSAVYLCASSRDREVDTQYFGPGTRLTVL.

This clonotype was counted a few times. V is TRBV5-1 and J is TRBJ1-2, with 7 bases identical to TRBD1. V was pared by 4 bases and J by 2 bases, with 8 bases of the junction left unmatched. Germline lookup yields CDR1 SGHRS and CDR2 YFSETQ. The length of the CDR3 is 15 residues. The CDR3: CASSQRTGSNYGYTF. The DNA for the CDR3 is TGCGCCAGCAGCCAACGGACAGGATCCAACTATGGCTACACCTTC.

This clonotype appeared many times. The J gene is TRBJ2-7, the V gene TRBV18, with D possibly TRBD1 on 6 matching bases. The CDR3 covers 14 residues. V shed 4 bases and J shed 5 bases, with 15 bases lying between them. Germline V CDR1 and CDR2: KGHSH, LQKENI. The CDR3 region has the DNA TGTGCCAGCTCACTACAGGGTTCGAACAACGAGCAGTACTTC. This encodes CASSLQGSNNEQYF.

This clonotype appeared many times. The chain combines TRBV3-1 with TRBJ2-7, with 9 bases that match TRBD2. J lost 7 bases, V lost 0 bases, and 7 bases had no gene match. The CDR3 totals 15 residues. CDR1 is LGHDT, CDR2 YNNKEL, per germline (reference sequence). For the CDR3, the DNA is TGTGCCAGCAGCCAAGAACCTAGCGGGATAGGAGAGCAGTACTTC. Protein: CASSQEPSGIGEQYF.

The table lists this clonotype with many counts. The V call is TRBV28, the J call TRBJ1-2, with D maybe TRBD1 (6 bases). The length of the CDR3 is 14 residues. CDR1 is MDHEN and CDR2 is SYDVKM in the germline V gene. Trimming stripped 2 bases from V and 4 bases from J, with 11 bases between. DNA of the CDR3: TGTGCCAGCAGTTTAAGTGACAGGTCCTATGGCTACACCTTC. Protein: CASSLSDRSYGYTF.

The chain carries TRBV7-2 and TRBJ2-5; D gene ambiguous. The V and J ends lost 5 bases and 1 base respectively, with 8 bases between them. The CDR3 length is 13 residues. CDR1 SGHTA and CDR2 FQGNSA come from the germline V gene. The CDR3 region is CASSPDVQETQYF. The DNA of the CDR3 is TGTGCCAGCAGCCCGGATGTCCAAGAGACCCAGTACTTC.

The rearrangement links TRBV20-1 to TRBJ2-1, with D hard to call. The CDR3 length is 16 residues. Germline CDR1 DFQATT, CDR2 SNEGSKA (reference sequence). Trimming stripped 6 bases from V and 0 bases from J, with 18 bases between. CDR3 amino acids: CSASDPFLSSYNEQFF. CDR3 bases: TGCAGTGCCTCAGACCCCTTTCTTTCCTCCTACAATGAGCAGTTCTTC.

This clonotype appeared a few times. This chain links TRBV6-1 with TRBJ2-1, with TRBD2 identical over 16 bases. The CDR3 extends over 17 amino acids. The junction had 6 bases not matched to a gene; V was cut back by 5 bases and J by 5 bases. Per the germline V gene, CDR1 is MNHNS and CDR2 is SASEGT. CDR3 nucleotides: TGTGCCAGCAGTCCGGGACTAGCGGGAGGGCGCCACAATGAGCAGTTCTTC. It translates to CASSPGLAGGRHNEQFF.

This CDR3 is CASVRTGLGEGKLFF. CDR3 sequence (DNA): TGTGCCAGCGTAAGGACAGGGCTCGGCGAGGGTAAACTGTTTTTT. J is TRBJ1-4 and V is TRBV27, with TRBD1 identical over 8 bases. Germline V gene data show CDR1 as MNHEY and CDR2 as SMNVEV (reference sequence). The CDR3 has 15 amino acids. V lost 8 bases, J lost 11 bases, and 16 bases stayed unmatched.

This clonotype was counted ten times or more. This sequence joins TRBV7-9 and TRBJ2-1; TRBD2 matches 7 bases. V lost 1 base to trimming and J lost 8 bases; unmatched junction nucleotides: 17. The CDR3 is 18 amino acids. CDR1 SEHNR and CDR2 FQNEAQ come from the germline V gene (reference sequence). CDR3 protein: CASSLVEASGGTGYEQFF. The CDR3 DNA sequence: TGTGCCAGCAGCTTAGTGGAGGCTAGCGGCGGGACTGGGTATGAGCAGTTCTTC. The entire variable domain, with the rest obtained from reference TRBV7-9 and TRBJ2-1, is as follows: DTGVSQNPRHKITKRGQNVTFRCDPISEHNRLYWYRQTLGQGPEFLTYFQNEAQLEKSRLLSDRFSAERPKGSFSTLEIQRTEQGDSAMYLCASSLVEASGGTGYEQFFGPGTRLTVL.

This clonotype was seen repeatedly, ten times or more. This rearrangement joins TRBV5-1 to TRBJ2-7, with TRBD1 as a possible D gene (6 bases). The CDR3 length is 14 residues. The germline gives CDR1 SGHRS, CDR2 YFSETQ. Trimming shortened V by 5 bases and J by 1 base, and 13 bases separated the two germline ends. The CDR3 nucleotides read TGCGCCAGCAGTTCTTGGACAGCGTCCTACGAGCAGTACTTC. Translation: CASSSWTASYEQYF.

This clonotype was observed many times. The chain carries TRBV24-1 and TRBJ2-3; D gene unclear. The V end was cut by 4 bases, the J end by 6 bases, with 10 bases between. CDR1 is KGHDR and CDR2 is SFDVKD in the germline V gene. The CDR3 runs 13 residues. CDR3 in DNA: TGTGCCACCAGTGACTCCCTGCGGGATACGCAGTATTTT. Translated, it gives CATSDSLRDTQYF.

V gene TRBV5-4 combines with J gene TRBJ2-1; D may be TRBD2 (6 bases). This CDR3 is 15 amino acids long. Germline CDR1 SGHNT, CDR2 YYREEE (reference sequence). V shed 4 bases and J shed 3 bases, with 14 bases lying between them. CDR3 sequence (DNA): TGTGCCAGCAGCCCCGCCCGGGGGAACTACAATGAGCAGTTCTTC. It is translated as CASSPARGNYNEQFF. Supplemented by reference TRBV5-4 and TRBJ2-1, the full variable domain reads ETGVTQSPTHLIKTRGQQVTLRCSSQSGHNTVSWYQQALGQGPQFIFQYYREEENGRGNFPPRFSGLQFPNYSSELNVNALELDDSALYLCASSPARGNYNEQFFGPGTRLTVL.

This chain joins TRBV6-1 and TRBJ2-5, with 10 bases that match TRBD1. This CDR3 region has 13 residues. Germline V CDR1 and CDR2: MNHNS, SASEGT. With 6 bases clipped from V and 3 bases from J, the junction kept 1 base outside the gene matches. CDR3 sequence reads: CASSGTGEETQYF. The CDR3 bases are TGTGCCAGCAGCGGGACAGGGGAAGAGACCCAGTACTTC.

The chain links TRBV9 to TRBJ2-1, with 8 positions matching TRBD2. The CDR3 has 15 amino acids. Germline V CDR1 and CDR2: SGDLS, YYNGEE. The V gene end was trimmed by 2 bases and the J gene end by 6 bases; junction bases not matched to a gene: 7. CDR3 amino acids: CASSVSGRKGNEQFF. Written as DNA, the CDR3 is TGTGCCAGCAGCGTCAGCGGGAGAAAGGGCAATGAGCAGTTCTTC.

The sample holds a few counts of this clonotype. The rearrangement links TRBV20-1 to TRBJ2-1; possibly TRBD1 for D (6 bases). This CDR3 is built from 14 residues. Germline CDR1 reads DFQATT; CDR2 reads SNEGSKA (reference sequence). The DNA of the CDR3 is TGCGGGCTGGGGGCCCGCAGCTCCTACAATGAGCAGTTCTTC. Protein sequence: CGLGARSSYNEQFF.